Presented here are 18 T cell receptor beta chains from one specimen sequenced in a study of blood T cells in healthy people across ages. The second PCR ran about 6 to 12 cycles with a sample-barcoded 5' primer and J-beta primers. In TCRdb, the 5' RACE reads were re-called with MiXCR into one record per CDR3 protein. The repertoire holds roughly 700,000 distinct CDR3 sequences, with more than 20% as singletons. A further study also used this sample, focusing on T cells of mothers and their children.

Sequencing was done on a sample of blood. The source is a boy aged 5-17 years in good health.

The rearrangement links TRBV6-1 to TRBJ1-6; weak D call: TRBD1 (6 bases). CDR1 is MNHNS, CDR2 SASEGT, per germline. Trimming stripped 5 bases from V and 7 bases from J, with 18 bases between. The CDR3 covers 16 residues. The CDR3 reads CASSPRGIGRNSPLHF. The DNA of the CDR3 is TGTGCCAGCAGTCCGAGGGGGATTGGCCGGAATTCACCCCTCCACTTT.

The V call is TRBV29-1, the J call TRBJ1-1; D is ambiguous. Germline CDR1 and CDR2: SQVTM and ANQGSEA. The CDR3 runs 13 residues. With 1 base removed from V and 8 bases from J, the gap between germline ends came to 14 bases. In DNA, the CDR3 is TGCAGCGTTGAAGTAAGTGGAGCAGGAGAAGCTTTCTTT. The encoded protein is CSVEVSGAGEAFF.

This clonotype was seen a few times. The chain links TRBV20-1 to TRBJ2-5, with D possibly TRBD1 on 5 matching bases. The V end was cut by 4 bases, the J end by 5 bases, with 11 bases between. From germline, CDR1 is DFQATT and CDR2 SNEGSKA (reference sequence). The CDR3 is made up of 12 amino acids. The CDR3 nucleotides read TGCAGTGCTAAGACAGAAACGGAGACCCAGTACTTC. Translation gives CSAKTETETQYF.

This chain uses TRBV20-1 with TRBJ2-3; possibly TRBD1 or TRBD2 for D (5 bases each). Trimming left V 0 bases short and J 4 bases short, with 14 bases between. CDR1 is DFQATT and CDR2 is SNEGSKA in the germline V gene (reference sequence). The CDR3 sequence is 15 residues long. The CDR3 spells CSARDRSQGPDTQYF. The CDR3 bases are TGCAGTGCTAGAGATCGGTCCCAGGGACCAGATACGCAGTATTTT.

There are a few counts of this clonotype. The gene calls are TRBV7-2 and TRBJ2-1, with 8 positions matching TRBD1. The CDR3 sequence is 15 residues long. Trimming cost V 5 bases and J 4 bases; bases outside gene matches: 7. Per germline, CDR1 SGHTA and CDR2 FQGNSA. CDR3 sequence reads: CASSPSGQVYNEQFF. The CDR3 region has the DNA TGTGCCAGCAGCCCCTCGGGACAGGTATACAATGAGCAGTTCTTC.

CDR3 protein: CASSYSSMLGNSPLHF. DNA of the CDR3: TGTGCCAGCAGTTACTCGAGTATGCTCGGGAATTCACCCCTCCACTTT. This rearrangement joins TRBV6-5 to TRBJ1-6; D not certain. Germline V CDR1 and CDR2: MNHEY, SVGAGI. The CDR3 extends over 16 amino acids. V was clipped by 0 bases and J by 7 bases, with 13 bases between them.

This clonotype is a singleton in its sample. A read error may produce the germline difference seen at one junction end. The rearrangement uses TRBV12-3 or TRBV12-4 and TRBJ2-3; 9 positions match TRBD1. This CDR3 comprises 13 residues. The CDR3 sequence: CASTGGRTNTQYF. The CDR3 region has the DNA TGTGCCAGTACAGGGGGCCGCACAAATACGCAGTATTTT.

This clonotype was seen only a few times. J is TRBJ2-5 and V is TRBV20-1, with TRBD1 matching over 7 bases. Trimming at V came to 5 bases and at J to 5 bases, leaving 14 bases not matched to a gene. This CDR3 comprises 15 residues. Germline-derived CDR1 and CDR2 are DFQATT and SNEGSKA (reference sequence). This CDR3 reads CSAGTPSGGGETQYF. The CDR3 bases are TGCAGTGCTGGAACACCGTCAGGGGGTGGGGAGACCCAGTACTTC.

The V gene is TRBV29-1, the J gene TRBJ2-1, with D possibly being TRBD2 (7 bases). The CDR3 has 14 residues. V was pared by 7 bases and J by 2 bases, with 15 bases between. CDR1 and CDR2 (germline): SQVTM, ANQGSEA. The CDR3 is CSAIGGGAYNEQFF. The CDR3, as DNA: TGCAGCGCCATAGGGGGGGGGGCCTACAATGAGCAGTTCTTC.

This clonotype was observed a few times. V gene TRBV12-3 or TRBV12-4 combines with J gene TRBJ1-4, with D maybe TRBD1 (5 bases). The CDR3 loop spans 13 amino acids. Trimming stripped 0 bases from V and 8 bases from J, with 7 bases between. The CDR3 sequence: CASSLAGGEKLFF. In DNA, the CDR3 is TGTGCCAGCAGTTTAGCCGGGGGGGAAAAACTGTTTTTT.

This chain's CDR3 is CASSLFAGVGEQYF. The CDR3 DNA is TGCGCCAGCAGCTTGTTCGCAGGAGTAGGCGAGCAGTACTTC. The gene calls are TRBV5-1 and TRBJ2-7; D remains unclear. The V gene's germline CDR1 is SGHRS and CDR2 YFSETQ. With 1 base removed from V and 6 bases from J, the gap between germline ends came to 14 bases. CDR3 length: 14 residues. Full variable domain (outside the CDR3, taken from reference TRBV5-1 and TRBJ2-7): KAGVTQTPRYLIKTRGQQVTLSCSPISGHRSVSWYQQTPGQGLQFLFEYFSETQRNKGNFPGRFSGRQFSNSRSEMNVSTLELGDSALYLCASSLFAGVGEQYFGPGTRLTVT.

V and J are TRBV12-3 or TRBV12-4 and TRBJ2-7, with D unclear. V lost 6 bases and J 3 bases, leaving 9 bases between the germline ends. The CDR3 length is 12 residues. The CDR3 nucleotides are TGTGCCAGCAGCTTAACCCGCTACGAGCAGTACTTC. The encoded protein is CASSLTRYEQYF.

The CDR3 nucleotides are TGCGCCAGCAGCTTCCGAGCAGGGGGCGGCTATGGCTACACCTTC. Protein product: CASSFRAGGGYGYTF. The J gene is TRBJ1-2, the V gene TRBV5-1; 8 bases line up with TRBD1. Germline CDR1 and CDR2: SGHRS and YFSETQ. This CDR3 has 15 residues. The V and J ends lost 2 bases and 4 bases, in that order; junction bases with no gene match: 7.

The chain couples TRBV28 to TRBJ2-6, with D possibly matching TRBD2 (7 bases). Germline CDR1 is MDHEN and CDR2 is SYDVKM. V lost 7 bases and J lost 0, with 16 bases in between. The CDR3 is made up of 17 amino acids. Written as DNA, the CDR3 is TGTGCCAGCAAGGGGGGGGCTCTTCTCTCTGGGGCCAACGTCCTGACTTTC. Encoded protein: CASKGGALLSGANVLTF.

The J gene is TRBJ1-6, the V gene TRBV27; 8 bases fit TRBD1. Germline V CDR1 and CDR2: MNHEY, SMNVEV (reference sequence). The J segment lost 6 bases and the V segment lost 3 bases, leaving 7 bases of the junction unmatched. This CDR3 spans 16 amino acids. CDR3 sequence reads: CASSFGQGAINSPLHF. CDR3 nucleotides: TGTGCCAGCAGTTTTGGGCAGGGGGCAATTAATTCACCCCTCCACTTT.

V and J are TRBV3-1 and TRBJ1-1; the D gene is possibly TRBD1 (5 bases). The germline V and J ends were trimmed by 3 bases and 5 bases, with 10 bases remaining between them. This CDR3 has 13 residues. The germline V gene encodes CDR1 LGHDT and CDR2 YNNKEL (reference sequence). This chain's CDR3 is CASSHGDATEAFF. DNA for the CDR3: TGTGCCAGCAGCCATGGGGACGCAACTGAAGCTTTCTTT.

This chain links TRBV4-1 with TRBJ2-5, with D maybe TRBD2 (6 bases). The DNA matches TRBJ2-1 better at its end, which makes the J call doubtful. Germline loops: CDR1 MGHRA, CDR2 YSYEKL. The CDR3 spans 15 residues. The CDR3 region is CASSPFLFLGTGQFF. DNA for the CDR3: TGCGCCAGCAGCCCGTTCTTATTTCTCGGGACTGGGCAGTTCTTC.

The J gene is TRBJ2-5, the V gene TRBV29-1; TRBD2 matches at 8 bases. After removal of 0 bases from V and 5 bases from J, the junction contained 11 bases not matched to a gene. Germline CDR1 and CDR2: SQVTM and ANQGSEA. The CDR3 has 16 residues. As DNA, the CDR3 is TGCAGCGTTGAAGATCTTTTCACGGGAGGGCACGAGACCCAGTACTTC. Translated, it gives CSVEDLFTGGHETQYF. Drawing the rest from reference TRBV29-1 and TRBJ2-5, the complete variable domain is SAVISQKPSRDICQRGTSLTIQCQVDSQVTMMFWYRQQPGQSLTLIATANQGSEATYESGFVIDKFPISRPNLTFSTLTVSNMSPEDSSIYLCSVEDLFTGGHETQYFGPGTRLLVL.